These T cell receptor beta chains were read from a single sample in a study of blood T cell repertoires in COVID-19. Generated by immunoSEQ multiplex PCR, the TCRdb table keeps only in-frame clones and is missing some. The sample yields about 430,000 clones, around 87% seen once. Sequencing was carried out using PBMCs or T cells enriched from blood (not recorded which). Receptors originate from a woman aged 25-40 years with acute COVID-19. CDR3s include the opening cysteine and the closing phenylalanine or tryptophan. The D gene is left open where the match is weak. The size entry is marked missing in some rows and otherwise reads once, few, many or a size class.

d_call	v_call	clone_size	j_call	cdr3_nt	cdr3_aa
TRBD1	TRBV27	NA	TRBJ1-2	TGTGCCAGCAGTTTATGGAGTCAGGGGGCTTACGTGACGGATGGCTACACCTTC	CASSLWSQGAYVTDGYTF
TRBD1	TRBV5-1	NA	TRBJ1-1	TGCGCCAGCAGCGCAACCGGGACAGGGGGCCCTGAAGCTTTCTTT	CASSATGTGGPEAFF
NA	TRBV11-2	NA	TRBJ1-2	TGTGCCAGCAGCCCGCCGGGGGGGTTAGGCTACACCTTC	CASSPPGGLGYTF
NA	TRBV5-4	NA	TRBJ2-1	TGTGCCAGCAGCTCCAACAGGGACCCCTACAATGAGCAGTTCTTC	CASSSNRDPYNEQFF
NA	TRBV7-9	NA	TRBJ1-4	TGTGCCAGCAGCTTAATCAGGACAACTAATGAAAAACTGTTTTTT	CASSLIRTTNEKLFF
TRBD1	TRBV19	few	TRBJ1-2	TGTGCCAGTAGTAACCCGGGACAGTCCTATGGCTACACCTTC	CASSNPGQSYGYTF
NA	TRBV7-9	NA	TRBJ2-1	TGTGCCAGCAGCTTACTAGGGAGCAATGAGCAGTTCTTC	CASSLLGSNEQFF
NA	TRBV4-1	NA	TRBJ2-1	TGCGCCAGCAGCCAGGACGGACAGAGGTTGAATGAGCAGTTCTTC	CASSQDGQRLNEQFF
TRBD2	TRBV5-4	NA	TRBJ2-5	TGTGCCAGCAGCTTCTGGACTAGCGCGCCAGAGACCCAGTACTTC	CASSFWTSAPETQYF
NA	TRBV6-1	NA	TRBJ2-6	TGTGCCAGCAGTGAAGTCGGAGGGAATGGGGCCAACGTCCTGACTTTC	CASSEVGGNGANVLTF
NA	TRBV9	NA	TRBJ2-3	TGTGCCAGCAGCGTAGTAGCTAGCACAGATACGCAGTATTTT	CASSVVASTDTQYF
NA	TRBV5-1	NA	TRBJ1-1	TGCGCCAGCAGCTTGGAGGTACAGGGAGGGTCTCCTGAAGCTTTCTTT	CASSLEVQGGSPEAFF
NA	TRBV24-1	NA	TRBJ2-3	TGTGCCACCAGTGATTTGGGCACAGCAGAGACAGATACGCAGTATTTT	CATSDLGTAETDTQYF
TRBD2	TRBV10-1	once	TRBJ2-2	TGCGCCAGCAGTGAGTCGAAGGGACTAGCGGGGTTCACCGGGGAGCTGTTTTTT	CASSESKGLAGFTGELFF
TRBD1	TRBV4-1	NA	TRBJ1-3	TGCGCCAGCAGCCAACAAACAGGGGCGGGAAACACCATATATTTT	CASSQQTGAGNTIYF
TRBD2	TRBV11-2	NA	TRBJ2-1	TGTGCCAGCAGCCCCCGGCGGGGGGACGGTTACAATGAGCAGTTCTTC	CASSPRRGDGYNEQFF
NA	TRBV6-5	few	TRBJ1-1	TGTGCCAGCAGATTCTCAGGGAGGGGCACTGAAGCTTTCTTT	CASRFSGRGTEAFF
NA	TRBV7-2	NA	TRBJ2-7	TGTGCCAGCAGCTTAAGGGGAAGCGACGAGCAGTACTTC	CASSLRGSDEQYF
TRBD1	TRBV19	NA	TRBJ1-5	TGTGCCAGTAGTCAGGACAGGGGATTCAATCAGCCCCAGCATTTT	CASSQDRGFNQPQHF
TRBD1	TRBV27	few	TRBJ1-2	TGTGCCAGCAGTTTACGGGGGACAGGGGGTGAGGGCTACACCTTC	CASSLRGTGGEGYTF
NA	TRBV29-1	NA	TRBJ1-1	TGCAGCGTTGAGCGGCCGGGAGGTGAAGCTTTCTTT	CSVERPGGEAFF
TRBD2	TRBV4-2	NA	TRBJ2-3	TGTGCCAGCAGCCAAGAAAGTAGCGGGGGGTTGGATACGCAGTATTTT	CASSQESSGGLDTQYF
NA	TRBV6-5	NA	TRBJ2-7	TGTGCCAGCAGGAGGGGGGGCGAGCAGTACTTC	CASRRGGEQYF
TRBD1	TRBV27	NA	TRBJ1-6	TGTGCCAGCAGTTCCAAGGACAGGGGTCCCCTCCACTTT	CASSSKDRGPLHF
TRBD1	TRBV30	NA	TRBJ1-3	TGTGCCGGATGGACAGGATTCACTTCTGGAAACACCATATATTTT	CAGWTGFTSGNTIYF
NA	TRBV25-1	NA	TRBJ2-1	TGTGCCAGCAGTGACCTGAATGAGCAGTTCTTC	CASSDLNEQFF
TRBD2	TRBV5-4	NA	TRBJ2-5	TGTGCCAGCAGCTCACAAAGCGGGGGGGAAGAGACCCAGTACTTC	CASSSQSGGEETQYF
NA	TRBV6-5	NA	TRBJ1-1	TGTGCCAGCACCCTGGGTGAGGGAGTGGGCACTGAAGCTTTCTTT	CASTLGEGVGTEAFF
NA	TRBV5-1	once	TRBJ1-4	TGCGCCAGCAGTTCGTTGGGCGAAGAAAAACTGTTTTTT	CASSSLGEEKLFF